A selection of T cell receptor beta chains follows, all from one sample in a study of early stage breast cancer tumors. Profiling relied on immunoSEQ multiplex PCR, and the TCRdb table lists in-frame clones only, not all of them. The repertoire includes about 31,000 clones, roughly 77% of them detected once, and 4.7% sits in the top ten. Sequenced input: blood. The receptors originated from a person aged 40 to 49 with breast cancer. CDR3s include the opening cysteine and the closing phenylalanine or tryptophan. Fields, in order: clone size, D gene, V gene, J gene, CDR3 DNA, CDR3 protein. D genes are given only for firm matches. A clone size is listed for some rows: how often the clone was seen (once, few, many), or a class if it is expanded.

>NA|TRBD1|TRBV10-3|TRBJ2-5
TGTGCCATCAGTGAGCTACAGGGGCGAGAGACCCAGTACTTC
CAISELQGRETQYF
>once|NA|TRBV7-9|TRBJ1-1
TGTGCCAGCAGCTCGACCCGGGTGGTTGACACTGAAGCTTTCTTT
CASSSTRVVDTEAFF
>NA|TRBD2|TRBV18|TRBJ2-7
TGTGCCAGCTCATCAGCGGGAGGTTCCTACGAGCAGTACTTC
CASSSAGGSYEQYF
>few|NA|TRBV19|TRBJ1-5
TGTGCCAGTAGTATTAGGCAAGGGGGTAATCAGCCCCAGCATTTT
CASSIRQGGNQPQHF
>NA|TRBD2|TRBV30|TRBJ2-5
TGTGCCTGGACCCCGTGGGGGAGGGGCGAGACCCAGTACTTC
CAWTPWGRGETQYF
>NA|TRBD2|TRBV6-1|TRBJ2-2
TGTGCCAGCGCTAGCGGGCTTACCGGGGAGCTGTTTTTT
CASASGLTGELFF
>NA|TRBD2|TRBV30|TRBJ2-7
TGTGCCTGGAGTGTAGGGCGGGAGCCCTCCTACGAGCAGTACTTC
CAWSVGREPSYEQYF
>once|NA|TRBV11-3|TRBJ2-1
TGTGCCAGCAGCTTCGGGGACCACGCCTACAATGAGCAGTTCTTC
CASSFGDHAYNEQFF
>once|TRBD1|TRBV19|TRBJ1-5
TGTGCCAGTAGGACATTCCACAGGGGCGATAATCAGCCCCAGCATTTT
CASRTFHRGDNQPQHF
>NA|TRBD1|TRBV27|TRBJ1-6
TGTGCCAGCAGTTTACAGGGGGCTTCACCCCTCCACTTT
CASSLQGASPLHF
>few|NA|TRBV6-5|TRBJ1-2
TGTGCCAGCAGTTCGTGGACTAACTATGGCTACACCTTC
CASSSWTNYGYTF
>NA|NA|TRBV20-1|TRBJ1-2
TGCAGTAGAGGGGGGGAGTATGGCTACACCTTC
CSRGGEYGYTF
>NA|TRBD2|TRBV7-7|TRBJ2-1
TGTGCCAGCAGCTTAGAGGGACTAGCGGGGGGGAACAATGAGCAGTTCTTC
CASSLEGLAGGNNEQFF
>NA|NA|TRBV5-6|TRBJ2-2
TGTGCCAGCAGCTTGGGCCCTAAGTTAACCGGGGAGCTGTTTTTT
CASSLGPKLTGELFF
>NA|TRBD1|TRBV13|TRBJ1-2
TGTGCCAGCAGCTTAGTTCACGGAAGGGGGCGGGCCTATGGCTACACCTTC
CASSLVHGRGRAYGYTF
>NA|TRBD2|TRBV7-7|TRBJ2-1
TGTGCCAGCAGCCCTTTAGGCGGGAGTTACAATGAGCAGTTCTTC
CASSPLGGSYNEQFF
>NA|NA|TRBV6-5|TRBJ2-7
TGTGCCAGCAACAGACCCCCGGGGCAGTACTTC
CASNRPPGQYF
>NA|NA|TRBV5-4|TRBJ2-3
TGTGCCAGCAGCTTTCAGGGGGGTAGCACAGATACGCAGTATTTT
CASSFQGGSTDTQYF
>NA|TRBD1|TRBV6-1|TRBJ2-7
TGTGCCAGCAGTGTGGACAGGGCCTACGAGCAGTACTTC
CASSVDRAYEQYF
>NA|TRBD1|TRBV5-1|TRBJ2-1
TGCGCCAGCGGGGCGGGACAGGGGACCAATGAGCAGTTCTTC
CASGAGQGTNEQFF
>NA|TRBD1|TRBV11-3|TRBJ2-7
TGTGCCAGCAGCCTTCTGGTCGACAGGGGCGCCTACGAGCAGTGCTTC
CASSLLVDRGAYEQCF
>few|NA|TRBV7-2|TRBJ1-2
TGTGCCAGCAGCCCCAGGGTTCTTGGTGGCTACACCTTC
CASSPRVLGGYTF
>NA|NA|TRBV6-1|TRBJ2-7
TGTGCCAGCAGCCCCGGGACCGACGTCTACGAGCAGTACTTC
CASSPGTDVYEQYF
>NA|NA|TRBV18|TRBJ1-1
TGTGCCAGCTCACCGACAGTTTTGAACACTGAAGCTTTCTTT
CASSPTVLNTEAFF
>NA|NA|TRBV11-2|TRBJ2-1
TGTGCCAGCAGCCCGGGGCTGAGCTCCTACAATGAGCAGTTCTTC
CASSPGLSSYNEQFF
>NA|NA|TRBV11-2|TRBJ2-1
TGTGCCAGCAGCCCGGGGCCTTCTGTGGCACAGTTCTTC
CASSPGPSVAQFF
>NA|NA|TRBV27|TRBJ2-5
TGTGCCAGCAGTCCCATGCGACCGAGACAAGAGACCCAGTACTTC
CASSPMRPRQETQYF
>NA|TRBD2|TRBV19|TRBJ2-1
TGTGCCAGTACCCCGGTGGCTGGCGGGAGGGGTGAGCAGTTCTTC
CASTPVAGGRGEQFF
>NA|NA|TRBV4-1|TRBJ1-5
TGCGCCAGCAGCCAAGACCCCCCAGGGACCTTCAATCAGCCCCAGCATTTT
CASSQDPPGTFNQPQHF
>few|NA|TRBV4-1|TRBJ1-2
TGCGCCAGCAGCCCGCAGGTCAACTATGGCTACACCTTC
CASSPQVNYGYTF
>NA|NA|TRBV15|TRBJ2-1
TGTGCCACCAGCCGAGATCGTGGGGCGTCCTACAATGAGCAGTTCTTC
CATSRDRGASYNEQFF
>NA|NA|TRBV7-9|TRBJ2-1
TGTGCCAGCAGCTTAGGACCTACTGGCTCCTACAATGAGCAGTTCTTC
CASSLGPTGSYNEQFF
>NA|NA|TRBV19|TRBJ2-7
TGTGCCAGTAGTACGGGCCAGCTGTCTCACGAGCAGTACTTC
CASSTGQLSHEQYF
>NA|TRBD1|TRBV5-4|TRBJ2-5
TGTGCCAGCAGCAAAGGGACAGGGCCGGGAGAGACCCAGTACTTC
CASSKGTGPGETQYF
>NA|TRBD2|TRBV25-1|TRBJ2-7
TGTGCCAGCGCAGGGCGACTAGCGGGAGAGGAGCAGTACTTC
CASAGRLAGEEQYF